These 10 T cell receptor beta chains came from one sample sequenced in a study of human T cells and chemical hapten exposure. TCRdb called the RACE reads again in MiXCR, with one record for every CDR3 protein. The sample shows 300,000 to 400,000 distinct CDR3 sequences, approximately 5% of them seen only once. Time point noted: pre-sensitization, week 0. Noted treatment: therapeutic diphenylcyclopropenone sensitization with weekly scalp DPC. The starting material was whole blood, obtained in connection with sensitization to the hapten diphenylcyclopropenone (DPC). The receptors here all came from a woman aged 45 to 65 with alopecia areata. Some clones in this sample may be carry-over from other donors' samples.

This clonotype was observed a handful of times. The chain links TRBV28 to TRBJ1-5; no firm D call. CDR1 is MDHEN and CDR2 is SYDVKM in the germline V gene. The CDR3 covers 14 residues. V was trimmed by 8 bases and J by 7 bases, leaving 18 bases between them. The chain's CDR3 is CASHPEGRGQPQHF. As DNA, the CDR3 is TGTGCCAGCCACCCTGAAGGGCGAGGGCAGCCCCAGCATTTT.

This clonotype has at least ten counts. The chain couples TRBV3-1 to TRBJ1-4; no reliable D call. Between the trimmed V and J ends, which lost 0 bases and 13 bases, there was a span of 24 bases. The CDR3 is 17 residues long. Germline V gene data show CDR1 as LGHDT and CDR2 as YNNKEL (reference sequence). CDR3 amino acids: CASSQDLERARLGGLFF. The CDR3 DNA reads TGTGCCAGCAGCCAAGATCTTGAAAGGGCCAGATTAGGTGGACTGTTTTTT.

This clonotype was counted many times. V usage is TRBV10-3 and J usage is TRBJ2-3; a weak D match, TRBD2 (6 bases). The CDR3 runs 16 residues. With 0 bases removed from V and 2 bases from J, the gap between germline ends came to 12 bases. Germline CDR1 ENHRY, CDR2 SYGVKD. The CDR3 sequence: CAISESTGSHTDTQYF. CDR3 in DNA: TGTGCCATCAGTGAGTCTACCGGGAGCCACACAGATACGCAGTATTTT.

V and J are TRBV3-1 and TRBJ2-7; 7 bases match TRBD1. With 5 bases clipped from V and 5 bases from J, the junction kept 3 bases outside the gene matches. CDR3 length: 12 amino acids. CDR1 is LGHDT and CDR2 is YNNKEL in the germline V gene (reference sequence). CDR3 sequence reads: CASSSGQDEQYF. Here the CDR3 DNA reads TGTGCCAGCAGCTCTGGACAGGACGAGCAGTACTTC.

This clonotype was observed at least ten times. V usage is TRBV13 and J usage is TRBJ2-7, with TRBD1 matching over 7 bases. The germline V gene has CDR1 PRHDT and CDR2 FYEKMQ (reference sequence). With 5 bases clipped from V and 4 bases from J, the junction kept 5 bases outside the gene matches. This CDR3 is 13 amino acids long. The CDR3 loop reads CASSLSQGYEQYF. DNA for the CDR3: TGTGCCAGCAGCCTCTCACAGGGGTACGAGCAGTACTTC.

This clonotype has a count of ten or more. The CDR3 DNA reads TGTGCCAGCGGGGTCGAAGGGGGGGTTGAGCAGTTCTTC. Protein: CASGVEGGVEQFF. The genes are TRBV12-3 or TRBV12-4 and TRBJ2-1; D may be TRBD2 (7 bases). Deletions cut 8 bases from V and 9 bases from J, with 17 bases between. The CDR3 runs 13 residues.

At least ten counts were recorded for this clonotype. CDR3 nucleotide sequence: TGTGCCAGCAGTTACGGTCCGGTAGCGTCGGGGGAGCAGTACTTC. Encoded protein: CASSYGPVASGEQYF. V and J are TRBV6-5 and TRBJ2-7; D may be TRBD2 (5 bases). The germline V and J ends were trimmed by 2 bases and 7 bases, with 18 bases remaining between them. CDR1 is MNHEY, CDR2 SVGAGI, per germline. The CDR3 length is 15 residues.

This clonotype was seen a few times. V and J are TRBV3-1 and TRBJ1-4; 7 bases match TRBD1. Per the germline V gene, CDR1 is LGHDT and CDR2 is YNNKEL (reference sequence). Unmatched junction bases numbered 3, after V lost 4 bases and J lost 7 bases. The CDR3 covers 13 residues. The CDR3 bases are TGTGCCAGCAGCCTACAGGGGAGTGAAAAACTGTTTTTT. Translation: CASSLQGSEKLFF.

This clonotype was counted ten times or more. This rearrangement joins TRBV29-1 to TRBJ2-7; 10 positions agree with TRBD1. Per germline, CDR1 SQVTM and CDR2 ANQGSEA. The CDR3 runs to 12 residues. Unmatched junction bases numbered 2, after V lost 7 bases and J lost 2 bases. As DNA, the CDR3 is TGCAGCGGTGGACAGGGGGCCTACGAGCAGTACTTC. Protein sequence: CSGGQGAYEQYF.

This clonotype was seen at least ten times. This chain joins TRBV7-3 and TRBJ1-1, with unresolved D. Trimming pared 0 bases from V and 5 bases from J, leaving 13 bases between. The germline gives CDR1 SGHTA, CDR2 FQGTGA. The CDR3 runs to 15 residues. This chain's CDR3 is CASSLTSVTGTEAFF. CDR3 in DNA: TGTGCCAGCAGCTTAACCTCAGTCACGGGGACTGAAGCTTTCTTT.